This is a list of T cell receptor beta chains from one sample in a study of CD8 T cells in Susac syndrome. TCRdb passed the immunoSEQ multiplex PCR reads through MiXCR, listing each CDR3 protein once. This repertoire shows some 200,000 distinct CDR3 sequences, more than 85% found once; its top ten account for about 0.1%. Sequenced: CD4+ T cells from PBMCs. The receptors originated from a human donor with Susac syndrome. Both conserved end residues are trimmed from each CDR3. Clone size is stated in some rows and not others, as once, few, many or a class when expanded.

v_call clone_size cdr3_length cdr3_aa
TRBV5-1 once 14 ASSLGTSGIYNEQF
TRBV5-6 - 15 ASSPDPGQGGLGEQY
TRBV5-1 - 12 ASSLAGASGEQY
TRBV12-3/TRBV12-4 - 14 ASSLVLFGGDLDYT
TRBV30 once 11 AWSEIRGQGIS
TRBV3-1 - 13 ASSGTWGAGRGYT
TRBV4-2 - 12 ASSQPSSGNTIY
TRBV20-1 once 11 SASSRSGSEQF
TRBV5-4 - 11 ASKILNTESYT
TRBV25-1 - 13 ASSETKGFWEKLF
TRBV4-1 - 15 ASSQVLAGPRQETQY
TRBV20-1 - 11 SADRRGNYGYT
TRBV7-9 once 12 ASSFRSSYNEQF
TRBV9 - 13 ASSVGAGEHNEQF
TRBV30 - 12 AWSHGQENTEAF
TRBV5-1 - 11 ASSPDSEETQY
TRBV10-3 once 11 AISESTTNGYT
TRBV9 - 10 ASSVGDTKQY
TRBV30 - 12 ARRKGGAYDEQF
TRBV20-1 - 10 SARFFSYEQY
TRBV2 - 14 ASRRTSGASGNEQF
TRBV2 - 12 ASSERGGANVLT
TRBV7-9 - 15 ASSLLAGRLIYRGYT
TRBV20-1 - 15 SARVGELAGANNEQF
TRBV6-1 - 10 ASSQQKDTQY
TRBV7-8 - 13 ASSLMRGENTEAF
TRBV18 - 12 ASSPQGTNTEAF
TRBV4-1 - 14 ASSRREGLTADTQY
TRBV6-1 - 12 ASSEGGQEYEQY
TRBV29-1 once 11 SVERVLVTEAF
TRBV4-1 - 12 ASSHLGGNTEAF
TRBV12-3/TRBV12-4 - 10 ASSSRGNEQF
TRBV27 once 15 ASSVQLTTGVNTEAF
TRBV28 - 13 ASSPPLGRMETQY
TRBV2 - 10 ASSVGDNEQY
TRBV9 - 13 ASSVSSGGYNEQF
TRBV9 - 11 ASSLRDRYEQY
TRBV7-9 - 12 ASSLRGSSDGYT
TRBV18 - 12 ASSADRGGYGYT
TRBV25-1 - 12 ASRIDRGWNEQF
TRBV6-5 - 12 ASSYGVVAETQY
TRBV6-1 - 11 ASSYQGQETQY
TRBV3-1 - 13 ASSQGGRGQETQY
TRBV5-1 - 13 ASSLAGRNNEKLF